Given below is one T cell receptor (beta chain) in context. Its cognate antigen is unknown. The CDR3 has 15 amino acids. CDR1 is MNHEY and CDR2 is SMNVEV in the germline V gene (reference sequence). Trimming cost V 2 bases and J 7 bases, with 15 bases left between them. The sample belongs to a study of radiotherapy plus CTLA-4 blockade in lung cancer. The protocol was immunoSEQ multiplex PCR, while the TCRdb copy is restricted to in-frame clones and leaves out a portion. The sample shows about 56,000 clones, roughly 80% of them seen only once. Study-wide results and limits: Radiotherapy was combined with ipilimumab, and tumor-derived TCR clones then expanded in blood. With interferon-beta, early dynamics of blood T cell clones were reported to best predict response.

This TCR derives from a human donor with non-small cell lung cancer who had a complete response to radiotherapy plus ipilimumab. The gene calls are TRBV27 and TRBJ2-1, with TRBD2 as a possible D gene (5 bases). Sequenced material: peripheral blood, taken from a patient treated with radiotherapy plus ipilimumab. The CDR3 loop reads CASSLLWESVNEQFF. CDR3 nucleotides: TGTGCCAGCAGTTTACTGTGGGAGTCCGTGAATGAGCAGTTCTTC.